A selection of T cell receptor beta chains follows, all from one sample in a study of radiotherapy plus CTLA-4 blockade in lung cancer. Assay used: immunoSEQ multiplex PCR; TCRdb lists only in-frame clones, some missing. The repertoire includes roughly 88,000 clones, 83% of them detected once, and more than 0.75% sits in the top ten. The material sequenced was peripheral blood, taken from a patient treated with radiotherapy plus ipilimumab. The receptors were gathered from a human donor with non-small cell lung cancer who had stable disease on radiotherapy plus ipilimumab. CDR3s include the opening cysteine and the closing phenylalanine or tryptophan.

v_gene	j_gene	CDR3aa
TRBV10-3	TRBJ2-7	CAISESPEGYEQYF
TRBV27	TRBJ2-3	CASSLSDHSTDTQYF
TRBV6-6	TRBJ1-2	CASSQRYGYTF
TRBV5-8	TRBJ2-5	CASSPGTGIQETQYF
TRBV11-3	TRBJ2-2	CASSQTGAGELFF
TRBV30	TRBJ1-3	CAWTFGDTIYF
TRBV7-8	TRBJ1-2	CASSLGTGWSYGYTF
TRBV28	TRBJ1-1	CASRVDRVRTEAFF
TRBV27	TRBJ2-7	CASSPGGPREQYF
TRBV7-6	TRBJ2-1	CASRLGTSGSYNEQFF
TRBV4-1	TRBJ2-7	CASSQDFGRPPYEQYF
TRBV9	TRBJ1-1	CASSVVGGSNTEAFF